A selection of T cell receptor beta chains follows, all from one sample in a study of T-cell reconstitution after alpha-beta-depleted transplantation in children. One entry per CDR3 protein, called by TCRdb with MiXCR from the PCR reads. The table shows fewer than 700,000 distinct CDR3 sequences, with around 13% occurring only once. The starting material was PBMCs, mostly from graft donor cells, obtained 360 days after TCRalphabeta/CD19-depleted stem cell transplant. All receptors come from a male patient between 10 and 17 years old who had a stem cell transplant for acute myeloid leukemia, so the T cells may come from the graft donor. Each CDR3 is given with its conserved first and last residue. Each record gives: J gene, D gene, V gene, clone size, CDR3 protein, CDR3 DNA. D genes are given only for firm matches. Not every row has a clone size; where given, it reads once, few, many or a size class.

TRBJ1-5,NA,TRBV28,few,CASSRKTGNQPQHF,TGTGCCAGCAGCCGAAAGACGGGGAATCAGCCCCAGCATTTT
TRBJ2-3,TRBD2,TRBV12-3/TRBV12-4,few,CASRFAGGADTQYF,TGTGCCAGCAGATTTGCGGGAGGGGCGGATACGCAGTATTTT
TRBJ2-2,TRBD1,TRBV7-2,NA,CASSYDRVNTGELFF,TGTGCCAGCAGCTACGACAGGGTGAACACCGGGGAGCTGTTTTTT
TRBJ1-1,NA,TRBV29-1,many,CSVETVEAFF,TGCAGCGTTGAGACAGTTGAAGCTTTCTTT
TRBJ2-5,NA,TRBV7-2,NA,CASSLVPPGPKETQYF,TGTGCCAGCAGCTTAGTTCCCCCCGGTCCTAAAGAGACCCAGTACTTC
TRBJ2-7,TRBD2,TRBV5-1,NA,CASSPSSSGVSYEQYF,TGCGCCAGCAGCCCGTCCTCTAGCGGAGTATCCTACGAGCAGTACTTC
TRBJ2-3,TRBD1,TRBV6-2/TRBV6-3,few,CASSKDRAPSTDTQYF,TGTGCCAGCAGCAAGGACAGGGCGCCGAGCACAGATACGCAGTATTTT
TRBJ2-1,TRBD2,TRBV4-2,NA,CASSQPGLAGQPAYNEQFF,TGTGCCAGCAGCCAACCTGGTCTAGCGGGCCAGCCTGCCTACAATGAGCAGTTCTTC
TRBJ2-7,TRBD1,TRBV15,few,CATSRNRGSYEQYF,TGTGCCACCAGCAGGAACAGGGGCTCCTACGAGCAGTACTTC
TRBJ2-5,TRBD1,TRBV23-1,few,CASSQSPDREEEETQYF,TGCGCCAGCAGTCAATCTCCGGACAGGGAAGAGGAAGAGACCCAGTACTTC
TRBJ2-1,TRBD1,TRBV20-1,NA,CSARASGTGSGEQFF,TGCAGTGCTAGAGCCTCCGGGACAGGGTCCGGTGAGCAGTTCTTC
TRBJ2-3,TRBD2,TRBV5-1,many,CASSLRASGRSPDTQYF,TGCGCCAGCAGCTTGAGGGCCAGCGGGAGGAGCCCAGATACGCAGTATTTT
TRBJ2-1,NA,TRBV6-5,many,CASSYKAGSSYNEQFF,TGTGCCAGCAGTTACAAGGCGGGAAGCTCCTACAATGAGCAGTTCTTC
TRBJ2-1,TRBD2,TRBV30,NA,CAWSVSRRTSVTSYNEQFF,TGTGCCTGGAGTGTTAGTAGAAGGACTAGCGTGACCTCCTACAATGAGCAGTTCTTC
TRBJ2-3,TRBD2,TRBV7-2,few,CASSLVPSGRGTDTQYF,TGTGCCAGCAGCTTAGTCCCTAGCGGGAGAGGTACAGATACGCAGTATTTT
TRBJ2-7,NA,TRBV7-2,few,CASSLGEAKQYF,TGTGCCAGCAGCTTAGGTGAGGCTAAGCAGTACTTC
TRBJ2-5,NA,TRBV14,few,CASSQDSRQETQYF,TGTGCCAGCAGCCAAGATTCCAGACAAGAGACCCAGTACTTC
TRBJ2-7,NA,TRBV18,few,CASSPTTGPYEQYF,TGTGCCAGCTCACCAACCACCGGGCCCTACGAGCAGTACTTC
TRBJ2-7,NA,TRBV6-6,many,CASSSFRESEQYF,TGTGCCAGCAGTTCATTCAGGGAGAGCGAGCAGTACTTC
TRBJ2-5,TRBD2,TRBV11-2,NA,CASRKRLADRETQYF,TGTGCCAGCAGGAAACGACTAGCGGACAGGGAGACCCAGTACTTC
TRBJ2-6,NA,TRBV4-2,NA,CASSQEAGLRMYSGANVLTF,TGTGCCAGCAGCCAAGAGGCGGGACTCCGAATGTATTCTGGGGCCAACGTCCTGACTTTC
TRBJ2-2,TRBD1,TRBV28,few,CASSFPDRLYTGELFF,TGTGCCAGCAGTTTCCCGGACAGGCTTTACACCGGGGAGCTGTTTTTT
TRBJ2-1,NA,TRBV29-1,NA,CSAREGQPYNEQFF,TGCAGCGCCCGGGAGGGACAGCCCTACAATGAGCAGTTCTTC
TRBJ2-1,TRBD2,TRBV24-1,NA,CATSEYAGGYEQFF,TGTGCCACCAGTGAATACGCGGGAGGGTATGAGCAGTTCTTC
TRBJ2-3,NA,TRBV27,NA,CASTHVGGISTDTQYF,TGTGCCAGCACCCACGTAGGGGGAATAAGCACAGATACGCAGTATTTT
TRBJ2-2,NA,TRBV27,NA,CASSLVPSGFNTGELFF,TGTGCCAGCAGTTTAGTACCATCAGGCTTTAACACCGGGGAGCTGTTTTTT
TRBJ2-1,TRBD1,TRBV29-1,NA,CSVEDLWDRVYNEQFF,TGCAGCGTTGAAGATCTATGGGACAGGGTCTACAATGAGCAGTTCTTC
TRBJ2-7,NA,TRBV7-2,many,CASSLRQAHEQYF,TGTGCCAGCAGCTTACGACAGGCCCACGAGCAGTACTTC
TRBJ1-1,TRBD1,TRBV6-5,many,CASRWDRMNTEAFF,TGTGCCAGCCGGTGGGACAGGATGAACACTGAAGCTTTCTTT
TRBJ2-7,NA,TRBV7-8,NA,CASSLSIAATYEQYF,TGTGCCAGCAGCTTATCGATAGCCGCGACCTACGAGCAGTACTTC
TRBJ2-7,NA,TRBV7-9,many,CASSSPDGAYEQYF,TGTGCCAGCAGCTCCCCGGACGGGGCCTACGAGCAGTACTTC
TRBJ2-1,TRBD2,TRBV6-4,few,CASSLLSGRPYNEQFF,TGTGCCAGCAGTCTCCTCAGCGGGAGGCCCTACAATGAGCAGTTCTTC
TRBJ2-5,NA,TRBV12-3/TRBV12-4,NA,CASHGASETQYF,TGTGCCAGCCATGGGGCCAGTGAGACCCAGTACTTC
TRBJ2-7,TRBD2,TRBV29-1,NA,CSVELGHTGLASPYEQYF,TGCAGCGTCGAACTGGGACACACGGGACTAGCATCCCCCTACGAGCAGTACTTC
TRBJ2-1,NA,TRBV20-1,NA,CSARPDYRHEQFF,TGCAGTGCTAGACCTGACTACCGCCATGAGCAGTTCTTC